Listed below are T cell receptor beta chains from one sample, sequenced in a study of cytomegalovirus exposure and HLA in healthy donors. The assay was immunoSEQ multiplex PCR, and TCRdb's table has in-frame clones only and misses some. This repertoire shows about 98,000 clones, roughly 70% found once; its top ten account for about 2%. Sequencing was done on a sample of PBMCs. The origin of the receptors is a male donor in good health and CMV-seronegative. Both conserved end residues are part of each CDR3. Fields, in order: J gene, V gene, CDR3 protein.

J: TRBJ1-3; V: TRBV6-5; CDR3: CASSYGTGSGNTIYF
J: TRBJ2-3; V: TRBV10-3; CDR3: CAISEGGNTDTQYF
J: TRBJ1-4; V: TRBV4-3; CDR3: CASSQKQGVLFF
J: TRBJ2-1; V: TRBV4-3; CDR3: CASSQGSSGYNEQFF
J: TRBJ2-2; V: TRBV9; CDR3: CASSVTSGNTGELFF
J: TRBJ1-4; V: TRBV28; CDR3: CASIPGQGNEKLFF
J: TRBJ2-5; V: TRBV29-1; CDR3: CSVEIGGEETQYF
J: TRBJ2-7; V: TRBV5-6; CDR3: CASSLYRALGSYEQYF
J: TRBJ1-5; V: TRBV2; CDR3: CASSLTGKGNQPQHF
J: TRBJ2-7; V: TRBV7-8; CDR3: CASSYRTGGYEQYF
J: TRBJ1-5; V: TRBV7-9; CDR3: CASSAGQGFNQPQHF
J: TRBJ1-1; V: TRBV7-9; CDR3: CASSLVGARGTEAFF
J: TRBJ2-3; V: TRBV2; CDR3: CASTGTKNTDTQYF
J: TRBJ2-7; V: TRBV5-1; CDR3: CASSLVPGSYEQYF
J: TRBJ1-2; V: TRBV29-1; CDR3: CSVGANYGYTF
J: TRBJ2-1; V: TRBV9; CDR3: CASSWRGVAGPTTNNEQFF
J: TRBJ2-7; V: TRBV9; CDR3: CASSVDGTGAHEQYF
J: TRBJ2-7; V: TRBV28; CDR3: CASNTAGKATYEQYF
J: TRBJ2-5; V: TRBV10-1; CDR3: CASSEYFGQGKQYF
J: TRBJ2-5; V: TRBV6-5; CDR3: CASSLDHGGETQYF
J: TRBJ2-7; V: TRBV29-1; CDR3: CSVGLAGDEQYF
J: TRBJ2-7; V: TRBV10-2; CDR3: CASTGTISYEQYF
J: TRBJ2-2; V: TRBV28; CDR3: CASRTLAGVRVSSGELFF
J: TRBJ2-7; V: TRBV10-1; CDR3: CASRGTGQGSEQYF
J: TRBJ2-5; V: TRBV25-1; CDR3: CASSEFDRPQETQYF
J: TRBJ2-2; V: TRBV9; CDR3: CASSVVSTGELFF
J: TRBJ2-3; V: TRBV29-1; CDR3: CSVEFAGVDTQYF
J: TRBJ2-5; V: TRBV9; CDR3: CASSVAQGVSSTETQYF
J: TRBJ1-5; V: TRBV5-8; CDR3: CASSFRTSQPQHF
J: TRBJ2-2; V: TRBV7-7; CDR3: CASSPVGQGFNGELFF
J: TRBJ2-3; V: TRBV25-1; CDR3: CASSEYLADTDTQYF